This T cell receptor (beta chain) appears in the sequencing data of a study of shared clonotypes between healthy human individuals. General study points: Owing to a small donor count, the genetic and exposure-history diversity represented was limited.

On this clone: Its antigen is still unknown.

The authors ran the assay at deep level. Ten immunoSEQ deep assay plates were used to sequence the DNA of unsorted PBMCs. TCRdb's copy holds only in-frame clones and misses some; the assay was immunoSEQ multiplex PCR. The repertoire consists of about 460,000 clones, with roughly three quarters occurring once and the leading ten covering more than 10%. CDR3 length equals 16 residues. Germline assignment: CDR1 SGHTA and CDR2 FQGTGA. V lost 1 base and J lost 8, with 17 bases in between. The receptor was derived from a woman in her forties in good health. Some clones in this sample may be carry-over from other donors' samples. The sequencing input was PBMCs. The V call is TRBV7-3, the J call TRBJ2-2; D may be TRBD1 or TRBD2 (5 bases each). CDR3 DNA: TGTGCCAGCAGCTTAAGAGGGGACGGAATTTCGGGGGAGCTGTTTTTT. Translation: CASSLRGDGISGELFF.